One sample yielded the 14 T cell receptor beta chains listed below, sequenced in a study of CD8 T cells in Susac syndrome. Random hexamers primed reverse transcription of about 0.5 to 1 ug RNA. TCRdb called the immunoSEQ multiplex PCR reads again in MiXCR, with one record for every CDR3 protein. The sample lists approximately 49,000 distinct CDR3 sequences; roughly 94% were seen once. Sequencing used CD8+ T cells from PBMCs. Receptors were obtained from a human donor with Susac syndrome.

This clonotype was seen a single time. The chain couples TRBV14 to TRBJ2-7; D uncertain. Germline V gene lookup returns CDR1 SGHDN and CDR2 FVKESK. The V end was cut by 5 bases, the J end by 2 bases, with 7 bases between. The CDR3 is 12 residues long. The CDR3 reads CASSGSPYEQYF. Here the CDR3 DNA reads TGTGCCAGCAGCGGTAGCCCCTACGAGCAGTACTTC. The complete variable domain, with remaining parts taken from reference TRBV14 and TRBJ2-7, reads EAGVTQFPSHSVIEKGQTVTLRCDPISGHDNLYWYRRVMGKEIKFLLHFVKESKQDESGMPNNRFLAERTGGTYSTLKVQPAELEDSGVYFCASSGSPYEQYFGPGTRLTVT.

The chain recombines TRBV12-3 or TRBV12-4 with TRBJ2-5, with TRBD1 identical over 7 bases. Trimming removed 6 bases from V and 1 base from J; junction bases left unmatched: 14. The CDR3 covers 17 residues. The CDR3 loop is CASSLNRGPLTQETQYF. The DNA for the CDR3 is TGTGCCAGCAGCTTAAACAGGGGTCCACTAACCCAAGAGACCCAGTACTTC.

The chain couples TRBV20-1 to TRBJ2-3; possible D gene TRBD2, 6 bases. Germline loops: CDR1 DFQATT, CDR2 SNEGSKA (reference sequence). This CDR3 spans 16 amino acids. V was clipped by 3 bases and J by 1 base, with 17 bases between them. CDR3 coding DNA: TGCAGTGCTAGTGGCGACTATGGCGGGGGCACAGATACGCAGTATTTT. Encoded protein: CSASGDYGGGTDTQYF.

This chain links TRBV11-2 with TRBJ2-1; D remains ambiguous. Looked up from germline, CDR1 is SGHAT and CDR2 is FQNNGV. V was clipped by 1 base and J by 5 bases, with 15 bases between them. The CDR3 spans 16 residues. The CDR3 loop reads CASSLGQYVGHNEQFF. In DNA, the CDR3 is TGTGCCAGCAGCTTAGGACAATACGTGGGTCACAATGAGCAGTTCTTC.

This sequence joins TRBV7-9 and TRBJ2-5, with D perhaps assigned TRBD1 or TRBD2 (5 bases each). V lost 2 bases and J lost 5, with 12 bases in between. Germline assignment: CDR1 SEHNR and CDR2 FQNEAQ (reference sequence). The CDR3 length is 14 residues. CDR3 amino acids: CASSLRDLEETQYF. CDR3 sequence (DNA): TGTGCCAGCAGCTTACGGGACCTTGAGGAGACCCAGTACTTC.

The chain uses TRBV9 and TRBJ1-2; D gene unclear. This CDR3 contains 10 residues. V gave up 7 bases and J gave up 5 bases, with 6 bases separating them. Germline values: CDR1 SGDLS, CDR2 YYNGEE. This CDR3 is CASDGYGYTF. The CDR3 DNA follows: TGTGCCAGCGACGGGTATGGCTACACCTTC. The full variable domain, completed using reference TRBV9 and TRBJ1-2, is DSGVTQTPKHLITATGQRVTLRCSPRSGDLSVYWYQQSLDQGLQFLIQYYNGEERAKGNILERFSAQQFPDLHSELNLSSLELGDSALYFCASDGYGYTFGSGTRLTVV.

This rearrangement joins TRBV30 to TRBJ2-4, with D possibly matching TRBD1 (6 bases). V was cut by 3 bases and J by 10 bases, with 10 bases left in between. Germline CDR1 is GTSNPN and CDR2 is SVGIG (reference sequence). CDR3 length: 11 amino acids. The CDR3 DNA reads TGTGCCTGGAGGACAGGTTTAATTCAGTACTTC. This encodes CAWRTGLIQYF. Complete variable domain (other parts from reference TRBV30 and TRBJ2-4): SQTIHQWPATLVQPVGSPLSLECTVEGTSNPNLYWYRQAAGRGLQLLFYSVGIGQISSEVPQNLSASRPQDRQFILSSKKLLLSDSGFYLCAWRTGLIQYFGAGTRLSVL.

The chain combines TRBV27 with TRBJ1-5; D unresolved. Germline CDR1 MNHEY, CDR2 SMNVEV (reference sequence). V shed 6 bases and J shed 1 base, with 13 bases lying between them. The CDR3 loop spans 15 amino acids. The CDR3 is CASRSRMGSNQPQHF. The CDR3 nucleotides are TGTGCCAGCAGATCACGGATGGGGAGCAATCAGCCCCAGCATTTT.

CDR3 region: CASSPISPRGSPLHF. For the CDR3, the DNA is TGTGCCAGCAGTCCCATTAGTCCCAGGGGATCACCCCTCCACTTT. J is TRBJ1-6 and V is TRBV28, with D possibly TRBD1 on 6 matching bases. Trimming stripped 5 bases from V and 10 bases from J, with 18 bases between. The CDR3 loop spans 15 amino acids. Germline CDR1 reads MDHEN; CDR2 reads SYDVKM.

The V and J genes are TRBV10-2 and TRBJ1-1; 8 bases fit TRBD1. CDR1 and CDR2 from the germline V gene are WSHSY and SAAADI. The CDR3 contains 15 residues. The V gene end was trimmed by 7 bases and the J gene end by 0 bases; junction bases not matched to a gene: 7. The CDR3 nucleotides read TGCGCCAGCACGGACAGGGAGGGTATGAACACTGAAGCTTTCTTT. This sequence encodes CASTDREGMNTEAFF.

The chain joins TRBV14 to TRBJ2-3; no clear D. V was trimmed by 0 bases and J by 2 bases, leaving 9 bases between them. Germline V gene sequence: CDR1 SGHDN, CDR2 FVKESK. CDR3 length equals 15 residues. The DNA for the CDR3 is TGTGCCAGCAGCCAAGATAAGGATCCCACAGATACGCAGTATTTT. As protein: CASSQDKDPTDTQYF.

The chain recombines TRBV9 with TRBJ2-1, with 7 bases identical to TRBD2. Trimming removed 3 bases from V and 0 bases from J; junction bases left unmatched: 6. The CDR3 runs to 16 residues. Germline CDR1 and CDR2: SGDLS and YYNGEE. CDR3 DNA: TGTGCCAGCAGCGGCGTAGCGGGTAGCTCCTACAATGAGCAGTTCTTC. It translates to CASSGVAGSSYNEQFF.

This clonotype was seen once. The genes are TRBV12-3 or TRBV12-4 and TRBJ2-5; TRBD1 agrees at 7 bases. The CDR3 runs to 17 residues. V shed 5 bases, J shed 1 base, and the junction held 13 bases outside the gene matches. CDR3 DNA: TGTGCCAGCAGTCCGAGGGACAGCCTCCCATTCCAAGAGACCCAGTACTTC. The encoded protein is CASSPRDSLPFQETQYF.

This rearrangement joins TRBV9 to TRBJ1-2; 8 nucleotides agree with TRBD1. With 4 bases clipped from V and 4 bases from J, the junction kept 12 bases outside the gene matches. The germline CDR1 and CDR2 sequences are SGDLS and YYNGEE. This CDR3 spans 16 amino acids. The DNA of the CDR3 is TGTGCCAGCAGCCCAATGGACAGGGCTGGGCCCTATGGCTACACCTTC. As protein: CASSPMDRAGPYGYTF.